At least ten counts were recorded for the clone carrying this T cell receptor beta chain. Antigen specificity is unknown. TCR beta CDR3 region amplification was performed from RNA transcripts. With the HTBI primer set, the TCR CDR3 went through a first round of RT-PCR. TCRdb reanalysed the multiplex PCR reads using MiXCR and keeps one entry per CDR3 protein. The profile covers about 590,000 distinct CDR3 sequences, with roughly 14% appearing a single time and under 7.5% taken by the ten largest. The V segment lost 5 bases and the J segment 7 bases; nucleotides outside the gene matches: 16. There are 19 residues in the CDR3. Germline V gene lookup returns CDR1 LNHDA and CDR2 SQIVND (reference sequence). This entry comes from a study of T cells in Graves' hyperthyroidism and ophthalmopathy. Findings and limits, study-wide: Ophthalmopathy cases were set apart from stable hyperthyroidism by a 13 V-J model.

The sequenced material came from blood. The chain joins TRBV19 to TRBJ2-1; 14 nucleotides agree with TRBD2. The clonotype originates from a woman aged 30 to 39 with Graves' hyperthyroidism. In DNA, the CDR3 is TGTGCCAGTAGTGACTCGACTAGCGGGAGGGCCAGCTTCGCAAATGAGCAGTTCTTC. Translation: CASSDSTSGRASFANEQFF.